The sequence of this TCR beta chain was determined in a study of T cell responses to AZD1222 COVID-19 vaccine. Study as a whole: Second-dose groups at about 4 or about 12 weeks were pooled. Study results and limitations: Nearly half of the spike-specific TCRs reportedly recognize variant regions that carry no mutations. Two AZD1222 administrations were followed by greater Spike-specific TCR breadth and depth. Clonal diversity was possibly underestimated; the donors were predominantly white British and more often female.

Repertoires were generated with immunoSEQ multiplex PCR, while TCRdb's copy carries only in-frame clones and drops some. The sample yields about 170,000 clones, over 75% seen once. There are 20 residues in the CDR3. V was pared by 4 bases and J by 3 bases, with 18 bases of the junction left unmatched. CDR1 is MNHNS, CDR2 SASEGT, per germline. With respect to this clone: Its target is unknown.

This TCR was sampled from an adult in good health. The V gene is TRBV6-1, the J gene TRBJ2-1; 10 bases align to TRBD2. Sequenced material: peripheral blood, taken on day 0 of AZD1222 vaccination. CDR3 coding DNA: TGTGCCAGCAGTGGAAGACCTCCGGAAGCGGGGGGGCTGCTCTACAATGAGCAGTTCTTC. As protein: CASSGRPPEAGGLLYNEQFF.